The 16 T cell receptor beta chains reported below all come from one sample, sequenced in a study of cytomegalovirus exposure and HLA in healthy donors. The PCR made use of 60 Vbeta and 13 Jbeta primers. The assay was immunoSEQ multiplex PCR, and TCRdb's table has in-frame clones only and misses some. The sample lists 35,000 to 45,000 clones; 45% to 65% were seen once. Sequenced input: PBMCs. The receptors were sampled from a human donor in good health.

The gene calls are TRBV7-2 and TRBJ1-6; 11 bases line up with TRBD1. The CDR3 is made up of 18 amino acids. Germline trimming cut 3 bases from V and 0 bases from J; bases unmatched to any gene: 4. Germline values: CDR1 SGHTA, CDR2 FQGNSA. The CDR3 protein is CASSLDRGRSSYNSPLHF. The CDR3 bases are TGTGCCAGCAGCTTGGACAGGGGGCGAAGCTCCTATAATTCACCCCTCCACTTT.

V usage is TRBV4-1 and J usage is TRBJ2-2; TRBD2 matches at 11 bases. The CDR3 is 18 amino acids. The J segment lost 4 bases and the V segment lost 4 bases, leaving 11 bases of the junction unmatched. Germline V CDR1 and CDR2: MGHRA, YSYEKL. The CDR3 bases are TGCGCCAGCAGCCTAAGGTTAGCGGGAGGGGCGCCCACCGGGGAGCTGTTTTTT. This encodes CASSLRLAGGAPTGELFF.

The chain joins TRBV10-2 to TRBJ2-5; D is perhaps TRBD2 (5 bases). V lost 8 bases to trimming and J lost 3 bases, with 19 bases between them. CDR1 is WSHSY, CDR2 SAAADI, per germline. This CDR3 is built from 15 residues. In DNA, the CDR3 is TGCGCCAGCTCTCCGACCCCCGGGATCAAAGAGACCCAGTACTTC. Amino acids: CASSPTPGIKETQYF.

This clone came up a few times. The CDR3 loop is CASSGGTDNSPLHF. The CDR3, as DNA: TGTGCCAGCAGTGGCGGGACAGATAATTCACCCCTCCACTTT. V and J are TRBV28 and TRBJ1-6; TRBD1 matches at 7 bases. Germline lookup yields CDR1 MDHEN and CDR2 SYDVKM. The CDR3 loop spans 14 amino acids. Trimming took 5 bases from V and 5 from J; bases not matched to a gene: 3.

A few counts support this clone. The CDR3 nucleotides read TGTGCCAGCAGCGTAGGACGAGGTCAGCCCCAGCATTTT. Translation gives CASSVGRGQPQHF. This chain uses TRBV9 with TRBJ1-5; D is unclear. V was cut by 0 bases and J by 6 bases, with 7 bases left in between. CDR1 is SGDLS and CDR2 is YYNGEE in the germline V gene. The CDR3 has 13 amino acids.

DNA of the CDR3: TGCAGCGTTGTAACAGGGGGCCCGAACACTGAAGCTTTCTTT. Translated, it gives CSVVTGGPNTEAFF. This chain connects TRBV29-1 to TRBJ1-1; 9 nucleotides agree with TRBD1. Germline values: CDR1 SQVTM, CDR2 ANQGSEA. After removal of 4 bases from V and 1 base from J, the junction contained 4 bases not matched to a gene. CDR3 length: 14 amino acids.

The chain has TRBV9 and TRBJ1-2; D call uncertain. This CDR3 spans 14 amino acids. Germline V gives CDR1 SGDLS, CDR2 YYNGEE. Trimming shortened V by 8 bases and J by 3 bases, and 17 bases separated the two germline ends. CDR3 sequence (DNA): TGTGCCAGTTCTCGAGGCGGGGTCTACTATGGCTACACCTTC. Translation gives CASSRGGVYYGYTF.

In this sample, this clone turned up a few times. This chain links TRBV6-4 with TRBJ2-5; the D gene is possibly TRBD2 (5 bases). The V gene lost 9 bases and the J gene lost 2 bases, with 16 bases spanning the gap. CDR3 length: 14 amino acids. CDR1 is MRHNA and CDR2 is SNTAGT in the germline V gene. CDR3: CASFLAEPQETQYF. The CDR3, as DNA: TGTGCCAGTTTCCTAGCAGAACCTCAAGAGACCCAGTACTTC.

The chain uses TRBV27 and TRBJ1-3, with 9 bases matching TRBD1. V dropped 0 bases and J dropped 8; count of bases not matched to a gene: 8. This CDR3 is built from 16 residues. Germline V gene data show CDR1 as MNHEY and CDR2 as SMNVEV (reference sequence). The CDR3 DNA reads as TGTGCCAGCAGTTTATCGGTTCCGGGACAGGGCTACACCATATATTTT. It translates to CASSLSVPGQGYTIYF.

The chain is built from TRBV4-3 and TRBJ1-3, with D maybe TRBD1 (6 bases). This CDR3 is built from 16 residues. Trimming removed 1 base at V and 2 bases at J, with 12 bases between. CDR1 is LGHNA, CDR2 YSLEER, per germline. DNA of the CDR3: TGCGCCAGCAGCCAAGGTCAGGGGTTTACTGGAAACACCATATATTTT. Its translation: CASSQGQGFTGNTIYF.

The rearrangement uses TRBV21-1 and TRBJ1-3. TRBV21-1 is deemed a pseudogene. The CDR3 covers 17 residues. The CDR3 coding sequence is TGTGCCAGCAGCAACGTCCTAACGGGTGACTCTGGAAACACCATATATTTT. This gives the protein CASSNVLTGDSGNTIYF.

To note about this clone: Compared with germline, one end of the junction differs, possibly owing to a read error. The genes are TRBV4-2 and TRBJ2-7; the match to TRBD1 covers 9 bases. CDR1 is LGHNA, CDR2 YNFKEQ, per germline. The CDR3 loop spans 15 amino acids. Written as DNA, the CDR3 is TGTGCCAGCGGCCAAGGGGCGGGACAGGGAAACGAGCAGTACTTC. Amino acid sequence: CASGQGAGQGNEQYF.

V usage is TRBV7-2 and J usage is TRBJ1-5; the match to TRBD1 covers 9 bases. Unmatched junction bases numbered 2, after V lost 3 bases and J lost 2 bases. The CDR3 contains 15 residues. Germline CDR1 and CDR2: SGHTA and FQGNSA. The CDR3 DNA is TGTGCCAGCAGCTTTAGGACAGGGGGCAATCAGCCCCAGCATTTT. It yields the protein CASSFRTGGNQPQHF.

In nucleotides, the CDR3 is TGTGCCAGCAGCTTGGGGCGGCAACGCACAGATACGCAGTATTTT. It is translated as CASSLGRQRTDTQYF. The V and J genes are TRBV5-6 and TRBJ2-3; D unclear. Trimming shortened V by 0 bases and J by 1 base, and 9 bases separated the two germline ends. This CDR3 is built from 15 residues. CDR1 SGHDT and CDR2 YYEEEE come from the germline V gene. The variable domain in full, completed from reference TRBV5-6 and TRBJ2-3, reads DAGVTQSPTHLIKTRGQQVTLRCSPKSGHDTVSWYQQALGQGPQFIFQYYEEEERQRGNFPDRFSGHQFPNYSSELNVNALLLGDSALYLCASSLGRQRTDTQYFGPGTRLTVL.

With regard to this clone: Other DNA sequences from this sample encode an identical CDR3 as well. This chain uses TRBV18 with TRBJ1-1; D possibly corresponds to TRBD1 (6 bases). In germline, CDR1 is KGHSH, CDR2 LQKENI. This CDR3 is 14 amino acids long. V lost 3 bases, J lost 0 bases, and 8 bases lay in between. The CDR3 region is CASSPDSLNTEAFF. As DNA, the CDR3 is TGTGCCAGCTCACCGGACAGCTTGAACACTGAAGCTTTCTTT.

This clone was detected only a few times. The rearrangement joins TRBV4-3 to TRBJ1-2; the match to TRBD1 covers 11 bases. Looked up from germline, CDR1 is LGHNA and CDR2 is YSLEER. CDR3 length: 17 amino acids. Unmatched junction bases numbered 11, after V lost 3 bases and J lost 5 bases. CDR3 region: CASSQASDRGPIYGYTF. The CDR3 DNA follows: TGCGCCAGCAGCCAGGCCTCGGACAGGGGGCCGATATATGGCTACACCTTC.